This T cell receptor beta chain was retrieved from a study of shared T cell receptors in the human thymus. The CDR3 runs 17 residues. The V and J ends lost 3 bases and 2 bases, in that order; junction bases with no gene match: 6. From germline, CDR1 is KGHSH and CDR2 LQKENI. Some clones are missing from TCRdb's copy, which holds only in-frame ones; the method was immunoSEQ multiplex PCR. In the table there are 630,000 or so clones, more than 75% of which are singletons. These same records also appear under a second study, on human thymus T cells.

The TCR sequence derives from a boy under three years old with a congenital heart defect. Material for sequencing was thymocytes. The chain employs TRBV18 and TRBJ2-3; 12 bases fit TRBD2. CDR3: CASSPRLAGEFTDTQYF. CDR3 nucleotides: TGTGCCAGCTCACCCCGACTAGCGGGGGAGTTCACAGATACGCAGTATTTT.